This T cell receptor beta chain was captured by sequencing in a study of cytomegalovirus exposure and HLA in healthy donors. Comments on this clone: Its antigen is unidentified.

Whole-study findings and limits: It has been reported that TCR beta sequences accurately predicted the HLA-A and HLA-B alleles of most subjects. It was confirmed in vitro that a few of the CMV-associated chains were specific for CMV antigens. Several of the most significant clusters appeared, in a later analysis, to be linked to common viral pathogens.

Nominally healthy donors provided the samples, though records likely missed some immune exposures. The PCR contained 60 Vbeta and 13 Jbeta primers. Measured with immunoSEQ multiplex PCR; TCRdb has only the in-frame clones, and not every one. The sample comprises over 150,000 clones, approximately 84% of which are singletons, and approximately 2.5% rests with the top ten. V was cut by 3 bases and J by 14 bases, with 23 bases left in between. CDR3 length: 14 residues. The specimen sequenced was PBMCs. The clonotype was recovered from a man younger than 40 in good health and CMV-seropositive. The V gene is TRBV5-3, the J gene TRBJ1-1; D remains unclear. TRBV5-3 is treated as an ORF (open reading frame) with a function not yet certain. The CDR3 DNA is TGTGCCAGAAGCTCCGAGGGCGGAAGGAGCCCCGGGTTCTTT. Translation gives CARSSEGGRSPGFF.